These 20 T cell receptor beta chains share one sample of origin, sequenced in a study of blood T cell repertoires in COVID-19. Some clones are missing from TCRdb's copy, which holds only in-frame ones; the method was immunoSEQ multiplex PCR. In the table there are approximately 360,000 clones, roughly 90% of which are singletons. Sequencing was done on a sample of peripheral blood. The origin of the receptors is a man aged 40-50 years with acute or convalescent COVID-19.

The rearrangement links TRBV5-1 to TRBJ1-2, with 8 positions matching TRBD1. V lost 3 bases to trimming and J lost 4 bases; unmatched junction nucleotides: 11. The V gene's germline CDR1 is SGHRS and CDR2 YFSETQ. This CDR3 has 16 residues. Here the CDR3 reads CASSSSGQGTIYGYTF. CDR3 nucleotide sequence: TGCGCCAGCAGCTCCAGCGGACAGGGAACCATCTATGGCTACACCTTC. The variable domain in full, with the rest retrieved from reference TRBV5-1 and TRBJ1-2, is KAGVTQTPRYLIKTRGQQVTLSCSPISGHRSVSWYQQTPGQGLQFLFEYFSETQRNKGNFPGRFSGRQFSNSRSEMNVSTLELGDSALYLCASSSSGQGTIYGYTFGSGTRLTVV.

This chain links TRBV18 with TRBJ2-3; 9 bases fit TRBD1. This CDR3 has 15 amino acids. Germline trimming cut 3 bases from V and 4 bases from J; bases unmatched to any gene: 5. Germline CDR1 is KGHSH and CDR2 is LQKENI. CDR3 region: CASSPTGGLADTQYF. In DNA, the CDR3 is TGTGCCAGCTCACCCACAGGGGGCCTAGCAGATACGCAGTATTTT.

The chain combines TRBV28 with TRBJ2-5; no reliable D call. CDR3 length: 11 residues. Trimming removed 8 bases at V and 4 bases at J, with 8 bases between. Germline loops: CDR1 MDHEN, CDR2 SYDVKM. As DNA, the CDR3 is TGTGCCAGCCTAAAAGTAGAGACCCAGTACTTC. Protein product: CASLKVETQYF.

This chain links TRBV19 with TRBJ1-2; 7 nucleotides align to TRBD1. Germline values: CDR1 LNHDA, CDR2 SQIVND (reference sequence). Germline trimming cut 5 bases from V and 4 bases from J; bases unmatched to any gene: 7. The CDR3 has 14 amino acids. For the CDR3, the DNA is TGTGCCAGTAGTCCTCGGACAGGAGTCTATGGCTACACCTTC. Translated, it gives CASSPRTGVYGYTF.

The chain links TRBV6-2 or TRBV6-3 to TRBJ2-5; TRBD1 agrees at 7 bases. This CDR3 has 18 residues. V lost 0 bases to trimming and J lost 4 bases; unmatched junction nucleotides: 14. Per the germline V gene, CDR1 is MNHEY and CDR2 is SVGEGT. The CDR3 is CASSYSIRVGGHGETQYF. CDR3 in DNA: TGTGCCAGCAGTTACTCGATAAGGGTAGGGGGCCACGGAGAGACCCAGTACTTC.

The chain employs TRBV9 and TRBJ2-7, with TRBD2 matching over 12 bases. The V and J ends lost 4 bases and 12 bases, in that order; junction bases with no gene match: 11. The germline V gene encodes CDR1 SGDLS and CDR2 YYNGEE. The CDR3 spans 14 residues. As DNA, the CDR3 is TGTGCCAGCAGCTTGACTAGCGGGAGTCCCATTCGGTACTTC. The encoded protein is CASSLTSGSPIRYF.

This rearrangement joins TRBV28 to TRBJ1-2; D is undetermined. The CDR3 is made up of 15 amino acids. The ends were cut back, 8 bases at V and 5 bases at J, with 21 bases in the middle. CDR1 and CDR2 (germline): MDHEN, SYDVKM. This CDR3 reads CASGQTSRPTYGYTF. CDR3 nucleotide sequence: TGTGCCAGCGGTCAGACATCTCGGCCAACTTATGGCTACACCTTC.

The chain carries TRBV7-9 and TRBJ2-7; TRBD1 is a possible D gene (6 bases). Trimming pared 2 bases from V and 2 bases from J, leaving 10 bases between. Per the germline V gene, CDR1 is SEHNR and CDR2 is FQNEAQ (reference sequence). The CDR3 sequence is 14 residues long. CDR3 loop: CASSLQDSAYEQYF. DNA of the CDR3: TGTGCCAGCAGCTTACAGGACAGTGCCTACGAGCAGTACTTC.

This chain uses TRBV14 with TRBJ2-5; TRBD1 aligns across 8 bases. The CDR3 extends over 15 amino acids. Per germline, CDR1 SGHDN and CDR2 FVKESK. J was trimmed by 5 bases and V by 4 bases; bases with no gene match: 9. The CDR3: CASSRDRRDGETQYF. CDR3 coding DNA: TGTGCCAGCAGCCGGGACAGGAGGGATGGGGAGACCCAGTACTTC.

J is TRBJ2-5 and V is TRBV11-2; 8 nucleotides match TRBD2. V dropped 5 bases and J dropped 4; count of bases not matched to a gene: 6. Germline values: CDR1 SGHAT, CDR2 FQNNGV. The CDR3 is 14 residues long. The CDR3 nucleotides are TGTGCCAGCAGCGGAGGGGCGGGAGGAGAGACCCAGTACTTC. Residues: CASSGGAGGETQYF.

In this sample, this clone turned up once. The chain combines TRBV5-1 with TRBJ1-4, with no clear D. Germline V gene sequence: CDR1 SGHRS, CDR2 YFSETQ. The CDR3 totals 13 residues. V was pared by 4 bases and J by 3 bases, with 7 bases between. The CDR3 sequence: CASSPEANEKLFF. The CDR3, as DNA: TGCGCCAGCAGCCCTGAGGCTAATGAAAAACTGTTTTTT.

Here the CDR3 DNA reads TGTGCCAGCAGCTTGACAGGGGGGTCCTACAATGAGCAGTTCTTC. Translated, it gives CASSLTGGSYNEQFF. The V call is TRBV11-3, the J call TRBJ2-1; the match to TRBD1 covers 9 bases. The CDR3 sequence is 15 residues long. Germline lookup yields CDR1 SGHNT and CDR2 YENEEA. The junction had 1 base not matched to a gene; V was cut back by 3 bases and J by 1 base.

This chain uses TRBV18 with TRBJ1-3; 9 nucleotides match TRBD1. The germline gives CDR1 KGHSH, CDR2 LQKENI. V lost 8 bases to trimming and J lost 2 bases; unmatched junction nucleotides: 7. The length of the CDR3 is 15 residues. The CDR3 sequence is CASPADRGAGNTIYF. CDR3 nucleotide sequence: TGTGCCAGCCCAGCGGACAGGGGAGCTGGAAACACCATATATTTT.

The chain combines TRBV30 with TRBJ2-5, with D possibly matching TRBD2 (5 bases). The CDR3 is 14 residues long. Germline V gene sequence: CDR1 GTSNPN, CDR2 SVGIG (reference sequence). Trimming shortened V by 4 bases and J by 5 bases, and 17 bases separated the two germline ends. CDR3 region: CAWKIGSSSETQYF. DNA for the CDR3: TGTGCCTGGAAGATAGGGAGTTCTAGCGAGACCCAGTACTTC.

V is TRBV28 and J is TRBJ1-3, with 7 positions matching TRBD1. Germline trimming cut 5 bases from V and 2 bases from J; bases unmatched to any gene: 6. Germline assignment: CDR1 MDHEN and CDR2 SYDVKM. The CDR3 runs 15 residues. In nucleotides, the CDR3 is TGTGCCAGCAGTCCTCAAACAGGGGCTGGAAACACCATATATTTT. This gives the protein CASSPQTGAGNTIYF.

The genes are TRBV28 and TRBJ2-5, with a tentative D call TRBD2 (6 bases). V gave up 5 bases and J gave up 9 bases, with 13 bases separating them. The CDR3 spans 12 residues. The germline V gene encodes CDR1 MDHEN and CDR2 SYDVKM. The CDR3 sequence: CASSRRTGAQYF. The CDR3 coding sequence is TGTGCCAGCAGTCGTCGGACGGGGGCCCAGTACTTC.

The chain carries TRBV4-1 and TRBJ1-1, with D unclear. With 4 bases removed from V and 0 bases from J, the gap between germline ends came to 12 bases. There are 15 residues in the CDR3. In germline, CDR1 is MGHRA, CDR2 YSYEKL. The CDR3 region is CASSLRLVLNTEAFF. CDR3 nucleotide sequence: TGCGCCAGCAGCCTTAGATTGGTCTTGAACACTGAAGCTTTCTTT.

CDR3 DNA sequence: TGTGCCAGCAGGTTACCAGGATCCGGGATCTATGGCTACACCTTC. It translates to CASRLPGSGIYGYTF. The genes are TRBV2 and TRBJ1-2; D is unclear. CDR3 length: 15 amino acids. Looked up from germline, CDR1 is SNHLY and CDR2 is FYNNEI. V lost 6 bases to trimming and J lost 4 bases, with 18 bases between them.

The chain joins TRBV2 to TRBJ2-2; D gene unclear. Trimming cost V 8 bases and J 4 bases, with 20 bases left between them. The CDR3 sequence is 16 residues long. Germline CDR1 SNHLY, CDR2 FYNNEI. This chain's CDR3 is CASQKTQVRGTGELFF. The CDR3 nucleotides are TGTGCCAGCCAAAAAACCCAAGTCCGAGGCACCGGGGAGCTGTTTTTT.

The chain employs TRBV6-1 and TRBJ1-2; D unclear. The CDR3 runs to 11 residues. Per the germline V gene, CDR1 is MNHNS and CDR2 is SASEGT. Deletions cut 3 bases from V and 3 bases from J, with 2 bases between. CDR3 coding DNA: TGTGCCAGCAGTGACGACTATGGCTACACCTTC. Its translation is CASSDDYGYTF.